These T cell receptor beta chains were read from a single sample in a study of blood T cells in healthy people across ages. TCRdb redid the calling of the 5' RACE reads with MiXCR, one entry per CDR3 protein. The table has under 1 million distinct CDR3 sequences, approximately 44% seen once. Sequencing was done on a sample of blood. These TCRs come from a man aged 60 to 75 in good health. Both conserved end residues are part of each CDR3. The D gene is left open where the match is weak. Size values are once, few and many counts, or a class for expanded clones, and some rows have none.

d_call: -; clone_size: few; v_call: TRBV6-2/TRBV6-3; j_call: TRBJ1-1; cdr3_aa: CASSYSTDRQVGTEAFF; cdr3_nt: TGTGCCAGCAGTTACTCGACGGACCGCCAAGTAGGGACTGAAGCTTTCTTT
d_call: TRBD1; clone_size: -; v_call: TRBV5-1; j_call: TRBJ2-1; cdr3_aa: CASSSRDRVNEQFF; cdr3_nt: TGCGCCAGCAGCTCCCGTGACAGGGTCAATGAGCAGTTCTTC
d_call: -; clone_size: -; v_call: TRBV4-3; j_call: TRBJ2-1; cdr3_aa: CASSQVRASDNEQFF; cdr3_nt: TGCGCCAGCAGCCAAGTTCGGGCAAGCGACAATGAGCAGTTCTTC
d_call: -; clone_size: -; v_call: TRBV20-1; j_call: TRBJ2-7; cdr3_aa: CSARDAQTHKQYF; cdr3_nt: TGCAGTGCTAGAGACGCCCAGACACACAAGCAGTACTTC
d_call: -; clone_size: once; v_call: TRBV7-3; j_call: TRBJ2-5; cdr3_aa: CASSLRGALYNEQYF; cdr3_nt: TGTGCCAGCAGCTTAAGGGGGGCTCTATACAATGAGCAGTACTTC
d_call: -; clone_size: -; v_call: TRBV12-3/TRBV12-4; j_call: TRBJ2-1; cdr3_aa: CASSLPGKNKQFF; cdr3_nt: TGTGCCAGCAGTTTGCCCGGGAAGAATAAGCAGTTCTTC
d_call: -; clone_size: few; v_call: TRBV6-2/TRBV6-3; j_call: TRBJ2-5; cdr3_aa: CASSYARSRGETQYF; cdr3_nt: TGTGCCAGCAGTTACGCCCGATCCCGGGGGGAGACCCAGTACTTC
d_call: TRBD1; clone_size: -; v_call: TRBV6-2/TRBV6-3; j_call: TRBJ1-1; cdr3_aa: CASSKDRGQMNTEAFF; cdr3_nt: TGTGCCAGCAGTAAAGACAGGGGCCAGATGAACACTGAAGCTTTCTTT
d_call: -; clone_size: -; v_call: TRBV5-1; j_call: TRBJ1-2; cdr3_aa: CASRGPNPDGYTF; cdr3_nt: TGCGCCAGCAGAGGACCCAACCCGGATGGCTACACCTTC
d_call: -; clone_size: -; v_call: TRBV5-1; j_call: TRBJ2-3; cdr3_aa: CASSPFRYTDTQYF; cdr3_nt: TGCGCCAGCAGCCCGTTTCGGTACACAGATACGCAGTATTTT
d_call: -; clone_size: few; v_call: TRBV7-2; j_call: TRBJ1-2; cdr3_aa: CASSFEGGNGYTF; cdr3_nt: TGTGCCAGCAGCTTCGAGGGGGGGAACGGCTACACCTTC
d_call: -; clone_size: few; v_call: TRBV9; j_call: TRBJ2-3; cdr3_aa: CASSVDGRNTDTQYF; cdr3_nt: TGTGCCAGCAGCGTAGATGGGCGGAACACAGATACGCAGTATTTT
d_call: TRBD1; clone_size: -; v_call: TRBV15; j_call: TRBJ2-5; cdr3_aa: CATSGDRSRGMETQYF; cdr3_nt: TGTGCCACCAGCGGAGATCGATCCAGGGGGATGGAGACCCAGTACTTC
d_call: TRBD2; clone_size: -; v_call: TRBV4-2; j_call: TRBJ2-2; cdr3_aa: CASSLGYLMAGGSTGELFF; cdr3_nt: TGTGCCAGCAGCCTCGGCTACCTTATGGCGGGGGGAAGCACCGGGGAGCTGTTTTTT
d_call: TRBD1; clone_size: -; v_call: TRBV6-2/TRBV6-3; j_call: TRBJ1-5; cdr3_aa: CASSSPGQRRYSNQPQHF; cdr3_nt: TGTGCCAGCAGTTCCCCGGGACAGAGACGTTATAGCAATCAGCCCCAGCATTTT
d_call: -; clone_size: -; v_call: TRBV12-3/TRBV12-4; j_call: TRBJ2-4; cdr3_aa: CASSLRLPPKNIQYF; cdr3_nt: TGTGCCAGCAGTTTAAGGCTGCCTCCCAAAAACATTCAGTACTTC
d_call: -; clone_size: -; v_call: TRBV10-3; j_call: TRBJ1-5; cdr3_aa: CAISEQTSNQPQHF; cdr3_nt: TGTGCCATCAGTGAGCAGACTAGCAATCAGCCCCAGCATTTT
d_call: -; clone_size: -; v_call: TRBV20-1; j_call: TRBJ2-7; cdr3_aa: CSAYETGINPITPYEQYF; cdr3_nt: TGCAGTGCCTACGAGACTGGGATAAATCCCATAACACCCTACGAGCAGTACTTC
d_call: TRBD1; clone_size: few; v_call: TRBV20-1; j_call: TRBJ1-6; cdr3_aa: CSASDMGADRVNSPLHF; cdr3_nt: TGCAGTGCTAGTGATATGGGGGCGGACAGGGTTAATTCACCCCTCCACTTT
d_call: -; clone_size: -; v_call: TRBV18; j_call: TRBJ1-1; cdr3_aa: CASSPSRAGPYYTEAFF; cdr3_nt: TGTGCCAGCTCACCGTCCCGGGCAGGGCCCTACTACACTGAAGCTTTCTTT
d_call: -; clone_size: -; v_call: TRBV9; j_call: TRBJ1-6; cdr3_aa: CASSPESVGISPLHF; cdr3_nt: TGTGCCAGCAGCCCCGAAAGCGTTGGGATTTCACCCCTCCACTTT
d_call: TRBD2; clone_size: few; v_call: TRBV6-5; j_call: TRBJ2-5; cdr3_aa: CASSYPRGGQYF; cdr3_nt: TGTGCCAGCAGTTACCCCCGGGGGGGCCAGTACTTC
d_call: TRBD2; clone_size: few; v_call: TRBV5-1; j_call: TRBJ2-3; cdr3_aa: CASRLGTSGSTDTQYF; cdr3_nt: TGCGCCAGCAGACTCGGGACTAGCGGGAGCACAGATACGCAGTATTTT
d_call: -; clone_size: few; v_call: TRBV7-9; j_call: TRBJ1-2; cdr3_aa: CASSPPYGYTF; cdr3_nt: TGTGCCAGCAGCCCCCCGTATGGCTACACCTTC
d_call: -; clone_size: -; v_call: TRBV3-1; j_call: TRBJ2-1; cdr3_aa: CASSQDSRTANNEQFF; cdr3_nt: TGTGCCAGCAGCCAAGATTCTAGGACAGCAAACAATGAGCAGTTCTTC
d_call: TRBD2; clone_size: many; v_call: TRBV25-1; j_call: TRBJ2-3; cdr3_aa: CASRTSGGTDTQYF; cdr3_nt: TGTGCCAGCAGAACTAGCGGGGGCACAGATACGCAGTATTTT
d_call: -; clone_size: -; v_call: TRBV7-2; j_call: TRBJ1-1; cdr3_aa: CASSLLHLNTEAFF; cdr3_nt: TGTGCCAGCAGCTTGCTACATCTCAACACTGAAGCTTTCTTT
d_call: TRBD2; clone_size: once; v_call: TRBV7-8; j_call: TRBJ2-1; cdr3_aa: CTSSLGGDYTYNEQFF; cdr3_nt: TGTACCAGCAGCCTGGGGGGGGACTATACCTACAATGAGCAGTTCTTC
d_call: -; clone_size: many; v_call: TRBV3-1; j_call: TRBJ1-6; cdr3_aa: CASSQTNNSPLHF; cdr3_nt: TGTGCCAGCAGCCAAACCAATAATTCACCCCTCCACTTT
d_call: TRBD1; clone_size: few; v_call: TRBV15; j_call: TRBJ1-5; cdr3_aa: CATSVDRGGRQPQHF; cdr3_nt: TGTGCCACCAGCGTGGACAGGGGTGGACGGCAGCCCCAGCATTTT
d_call: -; clone_size: -; v_call: TRBV2; j_call: TRBJ1-1; cdr3_aa: CASSQKGQNTEAFF; cdr3_nt: TGTGCCAGCAGTCAGAAGGGACAGAACACTGAAGCTTTCTTT
d_call: TRBD1; clone_size: -; v_call: TRBV2; j_call: TRBJ2-1; cdr3_aa: CASSPWTGMNEQFF; cdr3_nt: TGTGCCAGCAGTCCTTGGACAGGGATGAATGAGCAGTTCTTC
d_call: -; clone_size: -; v_call: TRBV28; j_call: TRBJ2-3; cdr3_aa: CASRIRGGADTQYF; cdr3_nt: TGTGCCAGCAGAATTAGGGGGGGGGCCGATACGCAGTATTTT
d_call: -; clone_size: -; v_call: TRBV7-9; j_call: TRBJ2-7; cdr3_aa: CASSLAASPNEQYF; cdr3_nt: TGTGCCAGCAGCTTAGCCGCTAGTCCCAATGAGCAGTACTTC
d_call: -; clone_size: -; v_call: TRBV20-1; j_call: TRBJ2-7; cdr3_aa: CSARDQGRSHEQYF; cdr3_nt: TGCAGTGCTAGAGATCAGGGACGGAGCCACGAGCAGTACTTC
d_call: -; clone_size: -; v_call: TRBV5-1; j_call: TRBJ1-1; cdr3_aa: CASSTLRGGTEAFF; cdr3_nt: TGCGCCAGCAGCACCTTACGGGGCGGCACTGAAGCTTTCTTT
d_call: -; clone_size: -; v_call: TRBV7-2; j_call: TRBJ1-2; cdr3_aa: CASSLEVHGYTF; cdr3_nt: TGTGCCAGCAGCTTAGAGGTTCATGGCTACACCTTC
d_call: -; clone_size: -; v_call: TRBV5-1; j_call: TRBJ2-1; cdr3_aa: CASSFRVADTYNKQFF; cdr3_nt: TGCGCCAGCAGCTTTCGGGTAGCTGATACCTACAATAAGCAGTTCTTC
d_call: -; clone_size: -; v_call: TRBV7-9; j_call: TRBJ2-1; cdr3_aa: CASSLGGTPLEQFF; cdr3_nt: TGTGCCAGCAGCTTAGGCGGGACTCCCCTTGAGCAGTTCTTC
d_call: -; clone_size: -; v_call: TRBV27; j_call: TRBJ1-2; cdr3_aa: CASSLFPNFGYTF; cdr3_nt: TGTGCCAGCAGTTTATTCCCCAACTTTGGCTACACCTTC
d_call: TRBD2; clone_size: -; v_call: TRBV27; j_call: TRBJ2-7; cdr3_aa: CASSLLASGGAYEQYF; cdr3_nt: TGTGCCAGCAGTTTATTGGCTAGCGGAGGTGCTTACGAGCAGTACTTC
d_call: -; clone_size: -; v_call: TRBV14; j_call: TRBJ2-7; cdr3_aa: CASSQLPGTYEQYF; cdr3_nt: TGTGCCAGCAGCCAGCTCCCAGGCACCTACGAGCAGTACTTC
d_call: -; clone_size: -; v_call: TRBV6-2/TRBV6-3; j_call: TRBJ1-2; cdr3_aa: CASSALWSANYGYTF; cdr3_nt: TGTGCCAGCAGTGCCTTGTGGAGCGCTAACTATGGCTACACCTTC
d_call: -; clone_size: few; v_call: TRBV25-1; j_call: TRBJ2-5; cdr3_aa: CASGRGGSETQYF; cdr3_nt: TGTGCCAGCGGAAGAGGGGGGAGTGAGACCCAGTACTTC
d_call: TRBD1; clone_size: few; v_call: TRBV10-3; j_call: TRBJ1-2; cdr3_aa: CAIRRTGDYGYTF; cdr3_nt: TGTGCCATCAGGAGGACAGGGGACTATGGCTACACCTTC
d_call: TRBD1; clone_size: few; v_call: TRBV20-1; j_call: TRBJ1-1; cdr3_aa: CSARHLFRDRGRGTEAFF; cdr3_nt: TGCAGTGCTAGACATCTTTTCCGGGACAGGGGGCGAGGCACTGAAGCTTTCTTT
d_call: -; clone_size: -; v_call: TRBV6-5; j_call: TRBJ2-5; cdr3_aa: CASSYSLTGQETQYF; cdr3_nt: TGTGCCAGCAGTTATTCGCTAACAGGGCAAGAGACCCAGTACTTC
d_call: -; clone_size: -; v_call: TRBV6-2/TRBV6-3; j_call: TRBJ2-7; cdr3_aa: CASTLSGEQYF; cdr3_nt: TGTGCCAGCACCCTCAGTGGCGAGCAGTACTTC